This T cell receptor beta chain was identified in a study of type 1 and type 2 diabetes patients. On the study more broadly: A total of over 15,000,000 paired-end reads came from the whole study.

Each diabetic donor fulfilled classification criteria for either type 1 or type 2. Other autoimmune diseases and infections within the past four weeks excluded donors. Each participant gave 8 to 10 milliliters of peripheral blood. CDR1 and CDR2 from the germline V gene are KGHDR and SFDVKD. This CDR3 is 14 amino acids long. Trimming took 4 bases from V and 4 from J; bases not matched to a gene: 1. Amplification started from genomic DNA. Amplification of the beta chain CDR3 used 30 forward and 13 reverse multiplex primers. TCRdb reanalysed the multiplex PCR reads using MiXCR and keeps one entry per CDR3 protein. Of about 270,000 distinct CDR3 sequences in the sample, over 45% were seen once. This clonotype occurred a few times.

The source material was peripheral blood mononuclear cells (PBMCs). The source is a young man with type 2 diabetes. The chain couples TRBV24-1 to TRBJ2-1; TRBD2 aligns across 9 bases. The DNA for the CDR3 is TGTGCCACCAGTGACAGCGGGGGGTACAATGAGCAGTTCTTC. Translation gives CATSDSGGYNEQFF.